Listed below are T cell receptor beta chains from one sample, sequenced in a study of neurological immune-mediated disorders. TCRdb reprocessed the 5' RACE reads via MiXCR and lists one record per CDR3 protein. The sample yields approximately 100,000 distinct CDR3 sequences, around 3.5% seen once. Sequencing used PBMCs. The source of these receptors is a woman between 45 and 60 years old with multiple sclerosis. Each CDR3 is given with its conserved first and last residue. A D gene is named only where the DNA matches it firmly. A clone size is listed for some rows: how often the clone was seen (once, few, many), or a class if it is expanded.

v_gene	abundance	j_gene	d_gene	CDR3nt	CDR3aa
TRBV28	many	TRBJ1-1	TRBD1	TGTGCCAGCACGAGGGACAGGGGTAAGAACACTGAAGCTTTCTTT	CASTRDRGKNTEAFF
TRBV27	many	TRBJ2-7	-	TGTGCCAGCATCAGACGAACACTTCTGGGGTCCTACGAGCAGTACTTC	CASIRRTLLGSYEQYF
TRBV10-3	many	TRBJ2-1	-	TGTGCCACCCTGGACGTTCTCTCCTACAATGAGCAGTTCTTC	CATLDVLSYNEQFF
TRBV5-1	many	TRBJ2-3	TRBD2	TGCGCCAGCAGCTTTCAAGGCGGGGGTATAGATACGCAGTATTTT	CASSFQGGGIDTQYF
TRBV12-3/TRBV12-4	many	TRBJ2-7	-	TGTGCCAGCACCTCCGTCAGTGAGCCCTACGAGCAGTACTTC	CASTSVSEPYEQYF
TRBV6-2/TRBV6-3	many	TRBJ2-2	TRBD2	TGTGCCAGCAGTTATGGCGGGGGGAACACCGGGGAGCTGTTTTTT	CASSYGGGNTGELFF
TRBV6-2/TRBV6-3	many	TRBJ2-7	-	TGTGCCAGCAGTTACACGGACTTATACGAGCAGTACTTC	CASSYTDLYEQYF
TRBV6-6	many	TRBJ2-2	-	TGTGCCAGCAGTTACTCCCGCAGATTGAACACCGGGGAGCTGTTTTTT	CASSYSRRLNTGELFF
TRBV20-1	many	TRBJ1-1	-	TGCAGTGCTCCGAGACAGTTGAACACTGAAGCTTTCTTT	CSAPRQLNTEAFF
TRBV29-1	many	TRBJ2-5	-	TGCAGCGTCCTTTGGACACCCGGAGGGGAGACCCAGTACTTC	CSVLWTPGGETQYF
TRBV5-1	many	TRBJ2-3	-	TGCGCCAGCAGACTGATAGCTAGCACAGATACGCAGTATTTT	CASRLIASTDTQYF
TRBV7-2	many	TRBJ2-3	TRBD2	TGTGCCAGCAGCTTCCGACTAGCGGGGATCTATACGCAGTATTTT	CASSFRLAGIYTQYF
TRBV28	-	TRBJ2-7	TRBD1	TGTGCCAGCAGTTGGGGACAGGGGTCGCAGTACTTC	CASSWGQGSQYF
TRBV7-9	many	TRBJ2-5	-	TGTGCCAGCAGCTTCGGAAGTCGGGAGACCCAGTACTTC	CASSFGSRETQYF
TRBV19	many	TRBJ1-1	-	TGTGCCAGTAGTATCGGGGGAATTGAAGCTTTCTTT	CASSIGGIEAFF
TRBV5-3	-	TRBJ2-7	TRBD1	TGTGCCAGAAGCTTGCTCAGACAGGGGTTCGCCTACGAGCAGTACTTC	CARSLLRQGFAYEQYF
TRBV5-1	many	TRBJ1-2	-	TGCGCCAGCAGCTTAGATGTGGTTGGATTTGGCTACACCTTC	CASSLDVVGFGYTF
TRBV24-1	many	TRBJ2-3	TRBD1	TGTGCCACCAGTGATCGTAGGGACAGACCAGATACGCAGTATTTT	CATSDRRDRPDTQYF
TRBV11-2	many	TRBJ1-2	-	TGTGCCAGCAGCCAGCCCCAATATGGCTACACCTTC	CASSQPQYGYTF
TRBV5-1	many	TRBJ2-3	-	TGCGCCAGCAGCTCAGCGGTGCCCGCATGGGATACGCAGTATTTT	CASSSAVPAWDTQYF
TRBV7-2	many	TRBJ1-1	-	TGTGCCAGCAGCTCGGGACACCTGAACACTGAAGCTTTCTTT	CASSSGHLNTEAFF
TRBV20-1	many	TRBJ1-2	TRBD1	TGCAGTGCTTATATTCCGACAGGGTCGGACTATGGCTACACCTTC	CSAYIPTGSDYGYTF
TRBV6-5	many	TRBJ2-7	-	TGTGCCAGCAGTTACTCCAGGGCCTACGAGCAGTACTTC	CASSYSRAYEQYF
TRBV3-1	many	TRBJ2-5	-	TGTGCCAGCAGCCAAAGCGGGTTATTCACGGAGACCCAGTACTTC	CASSQSGLFTETQYF
TRBV7-8	many	TRBJ1-2	TRBD1	TGTGCCAGCAGCCCCACCACCAGGGACAGACCTATCCCCTATGGCTACACCTTC	CASSPTTRDRPIPYGYTF
TRBV6-2/TRBV6-3	many	TRBJ1-6	-	TGTGCCAGCAGTTACTCGAGGGATTTGGGAAATTCACCCCTCCACTTT	CASSYSRDLGNSPLHF
TRBV18	many	TRBJ2-5	-	TGTGCCAGCTCAACGGTCTCGAGGGAGACCCAGTACTTC	CASSTVSRETQYF
TRBV3-1	many	TRBJ2-5	-	TGTGCCAGCAGCCAAGATTTCAGGGAGAGGGAGACCCAGTACTTC	CASSQDFRERETQYF
TRBV12-3/TRBV12-4	many	TRBJ2-1	-	TGTGCCAGCAGTTACCCGGTTCCACGCTACAATGAGCAGTTCTTC	CASSYPVPRYNEQFF
TRBV3-1	many	TRBJ2-3	TRBD2	TGTGCCAGCAGCCAATCGCCAGGACTAGCAGGAGATACGCAGTATTTT	CASSQSPGLAGDTQYF
TRBV12-3/TRBV12-4	many	TRBJ2-7	-	TGTGCCAGCAGTTCCAACCGGGGAGGAAGCGACGAGCAGTACTTC	CASSSNRGGSDEQYF
TRBV20-1	-	TRBJ2-1	TRBD2	TGCAGTGCTAGAGATCTCGGTAGCGGGGTCTACAATGAGCAGTTCTTC	CSARDLGSGVYNEQFF
TRBV5-5	many	TRBJ1-5	TRBD1	TGTGCCAGCAGCTGGGACAGCAGCAATCAGCCCCAGCATTTT	CASSWDSSNQPQHF
TRBV12-5	many	TRBJ2-5	-	TGTGCTAGCGGAACACAGGCCCGGGGCGGCGGGGAGACCCAGTACTTC	CASGTQARGGGETQYF
TRBV7-2	many	TRBJ2-4	TRBD1	TGTGCCAGCAGCCCTCAATTTGACAGGGGGAACATTCAGTACTTC	CASSPQFDRGNIQYF
TRBV5-5	many	TRBJ1-4	-	TGTGCCAGCAGCTTGGTCGGGAGACAGAATGAAAAACTGTTTTTT	CASSLVGRQNEKLFF
TRBV12-3/TRBV12-4	many	TRBJ2-7	TRBD1	TGTGCCAGCAGTAGGGACAGCTACCATTACGAGCAGTACTTC	CASSRDSYHYEQYF
TRBV7-9	many	TRBJ2-1	-	TGTGCCAGCAGCTTCATTCGAGTAGCTTACAATGAGCAGTTCTTC	CASSFIRVAYNEQFF
TRBV4-3	many	TRBJ2-1	-	TGCGCCAGCAGCCAAAGGCTTAGCTCCTACAATGAGCAGTTCTTC	CASSQRLSSYNEQFF
TRBV7-9	-	TRBJ2-3	-	TGTGCCAGCAGCTTGTTCGGAGATACGCAGTATTTT	CASSLFGDTQYF
TRBV5-6	many	TRBJ2-7	-	TGTGCCAGCAGCTTGGGGAATCGTGCCTACGAGCAGTACTTC	CASSLGNRAYEQYF
TRBV10-2	many	TRBJ2-1	-	TGCGCCAGCCGACAGGTTGGGAATGAGCAGTTCTTC	CASRQVGNEQFF
TRBV5-1	many	TRBJ1-1	-	TGCGCCAGCAGCTGGGGAAACGCGAACACTGAAGCTTTCTTT	CASSWGNANTEAFF
TRBV20-1	few	TRBJ2-4	-	TGCAGTGCTACCGACACACACAAAAACATTCAGTACTTC	CSATDTHKNIQYF
TRBV11-2	many	TRBJ2-3	TRBD1	TGTGCCAGCAGCTCCAGACAGGGGTTAAGGTATTTT	CASSSRQGLRYF
TRBV20-1	many	TRBJ2-1	-	TGCAGTGCTAGAGTGATAAGTCGGACTTGGGGGGATGAGCAGTTCTTC	CSARVISRTWGDEQFF
TRBV20-1	many	TRBJ2-7	TRBD1	TGCAGTGCTAGAATCTTGGCAAACAGGGGTTCGCACGAGCAGTACTTC	CSARILANRGSHEQYF
TRBV6-1	many	TRBJ1-1	TRBD1	TGTGCCAGCAGACCAACTCCGGGACAGGGGCCGATGAACACTGAAGCTTTCTTT	CASRPTPGQGPMNTEAFF
TRBV5-1	few	TRBJ2-7	-	TGCGCCAGCAGCTCAGGGGGGGGCCCTCAGCTATACGAGCAGTACTTC	CASSSGGGPQLYEQYF
TRBV5-1	many	TRBJ1-6	-	TGCGCCAGCAGCACCTCCTCAGGGCCCCCTGATTCACCCCTCCACTTT	CASSTSSGPPDSPLHF
TRBV6-5	many	TRBJ1-5	-	TGTGCCAGCAGTCTGAGTTCCCCGGCTAATCAGCCCCAGCATTTT	CASSLSSPANQPQHF
TRBV10-3	many	TRBJ1-5	TRBD1	TGTGCCATCAGTGAGTCGTCCTACAGGGGAGACCAGCCCCAGCATTTT	CAISESSYRGDQPQHF
TRBV4-2	many	TRBJ1-2	-	TGTGCCAGCAGCCAAGTTTCCCCGAGGGGGAACTATGGCTACACCTTC	CASSQVSPRGNYGYTF